Detailed here is one TCR beta chain. Its antigen is not identified. This sample was included in a study of T cells after yellow fever vaccination. CDR3 size: 14 residues. Per the germline V gene, CDR1 is DFQATT and CDR2 is SNEGSKA (reference sequence). Unmatched junction bases numbered 5, after V lost 6 bases and J lost 3 bases. Universal primer sites and UMIs were introduced during 5'RACE template-switching synthesis of TCR cDNA. TCRdb re-called the 5' RACE reads through MiXCR, storing one row per CDR3 protein. The table has about 550,000 distinct CDR3 sequences, under 25% seen once. General observations from the study: Sorted repertoires could include abundant contaminating clonotypes from bulk cells. In post-booster samples, most primary-vaccination clones reappeared (96% CD4, roughly 89% CD8). The CD4 and CD8 compartments had a small share of their clonotypes in common.

The source material was PBMCs, sampled 15 days after the yellow fever booster vaccination. V gene TRBV20-1 combines with J gene TRBJ2-1; 10 nucleotides match TRBD2. The TCR originated in a man aged 30-40 years who received the YFV17D yellow fever vaccine. CDR3 DNA: TGCAGTGCCAGAAGCGGGAGGGGCTACAATGAGCAGTTCTTC. Amino acid sequence: CSARSGRGYNEQFF.